This T cell receptor (beta chain) is from a study of OX40 agonist ivuxolimab in advanced cancers. Study-wide background: Cohort: approximately 83% men, mean age approximately 60, aged about 23 to 79.

Some clones are missing from TCRdb's copy, which holds only in-frame ones; the method was immunoSEQ multiplex PCR. The sample has tens of thousands of clones; around 90% are singletons. Study outcomes and limitations: In general, CD8+ T cells held more expanded clones than CD4+ did, on average. CD4+ and CD8+ blood T cells expanded clonally by week 6 at 0.1 to 3.0 mg/kg.

Remarks on this clone: What it binds is unknown.

The V gene's germline CDR1 is SGHRS and CDR2 YFSETQ. V was clipped by 0 bases and J by 0 bases, with 9 bases between them. There are 15 residues in the CDR3. Blood was sampled at baseline, cycle 4 day 1, and cycle 7 day 1. This TCR derives from an adult with an advanced solid tumor such as melanoma, head and neck, liver or kidney cancer. This rearrangement joins TRBV5-1 to TRBJ1-1, with TRBD1 as a possible D gene (6 bases). Here the sequenced sample was CD4+ or CD8+ T cells sorted from blood, taken in a trial of the OX40 agonist ivuxolimab. CDR3 in amino acids: CASSLAYRVNTEAFF. CDR3 bases: TGCGCCAGCAGCTTGGCCTACAGGGTGAACACTGAAGCTTTCTTT.